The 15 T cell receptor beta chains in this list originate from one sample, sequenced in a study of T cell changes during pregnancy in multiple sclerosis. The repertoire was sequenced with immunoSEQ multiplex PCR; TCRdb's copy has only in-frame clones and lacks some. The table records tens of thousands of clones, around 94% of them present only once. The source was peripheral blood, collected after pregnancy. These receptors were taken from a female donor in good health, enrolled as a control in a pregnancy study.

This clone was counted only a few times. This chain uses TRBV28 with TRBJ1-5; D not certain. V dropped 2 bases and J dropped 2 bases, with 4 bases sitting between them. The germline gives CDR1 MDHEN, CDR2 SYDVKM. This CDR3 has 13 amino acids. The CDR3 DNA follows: TGTGCCAGCAGTTTACTAGGCAATCAGCCCCAGCATTTT. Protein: CASSLLGNQPQHF.

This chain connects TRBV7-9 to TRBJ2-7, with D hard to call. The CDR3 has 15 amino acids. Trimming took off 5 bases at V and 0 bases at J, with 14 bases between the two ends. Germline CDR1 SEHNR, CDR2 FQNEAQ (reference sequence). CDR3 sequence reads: CASSPPMETSYEQYF. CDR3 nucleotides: TGTGCCAGCAGCCCCCCAATGGAGACCTCCTACGAGCAGTACTTC.

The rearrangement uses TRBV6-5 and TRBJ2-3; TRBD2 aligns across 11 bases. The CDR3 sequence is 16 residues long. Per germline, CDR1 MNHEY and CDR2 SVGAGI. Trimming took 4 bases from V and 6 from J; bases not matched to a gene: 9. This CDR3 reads CASSSQTSGKGDTQYF. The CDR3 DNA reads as TGTGCCAGCAGTTCCCAGACTAGCGGGAAAGGTGATACGCAGTATTTT.

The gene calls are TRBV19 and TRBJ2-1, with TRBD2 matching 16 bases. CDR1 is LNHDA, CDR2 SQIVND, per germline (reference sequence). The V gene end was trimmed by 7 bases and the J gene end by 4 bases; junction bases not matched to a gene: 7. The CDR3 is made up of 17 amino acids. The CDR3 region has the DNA TGTGCCAGTAACCCGGGACTAGCGGGAGGGGGGTACAATGAGCAGTTCTTC. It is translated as CASNPGLAGGGYNEQFF.

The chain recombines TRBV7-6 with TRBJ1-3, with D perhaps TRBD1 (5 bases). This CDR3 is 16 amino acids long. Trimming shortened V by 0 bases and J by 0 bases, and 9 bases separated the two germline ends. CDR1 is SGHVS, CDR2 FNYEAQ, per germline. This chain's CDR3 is CASSLAGQGSGNTIYF. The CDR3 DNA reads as TGTGCCAGCAGCTTAGCGGGGCAGGGCTCTGGAAACACCATATATTTT.

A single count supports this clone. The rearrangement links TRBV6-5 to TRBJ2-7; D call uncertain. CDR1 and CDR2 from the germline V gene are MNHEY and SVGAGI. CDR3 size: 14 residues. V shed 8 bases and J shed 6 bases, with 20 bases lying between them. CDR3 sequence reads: CASGRSIGYREQYF. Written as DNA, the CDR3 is TGTGCCAGCGGCCGGAGCATAGGATACCGCGAGCAGTACTTC.

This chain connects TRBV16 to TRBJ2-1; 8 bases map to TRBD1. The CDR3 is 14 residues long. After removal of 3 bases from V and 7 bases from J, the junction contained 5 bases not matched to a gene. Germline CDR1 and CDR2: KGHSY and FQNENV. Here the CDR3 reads CASSQTTGGNEQFF. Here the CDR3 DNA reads TGTGCCAGCAGCCAGACTACAGGGGGGAATGAGCAGTTCTTC.

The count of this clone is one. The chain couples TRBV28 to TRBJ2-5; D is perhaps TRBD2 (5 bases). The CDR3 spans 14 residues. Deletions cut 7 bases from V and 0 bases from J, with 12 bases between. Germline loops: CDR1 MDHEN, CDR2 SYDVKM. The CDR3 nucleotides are TGTGCCAGCATAAACCCACTAGACCAAGAGACCCAGTACTTC. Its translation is CASINPLDQETQYF.

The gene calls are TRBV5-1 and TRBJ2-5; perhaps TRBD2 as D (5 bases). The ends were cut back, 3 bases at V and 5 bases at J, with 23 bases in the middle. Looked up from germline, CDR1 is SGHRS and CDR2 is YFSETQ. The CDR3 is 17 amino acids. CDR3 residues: CASSSHRSSVIFETQYF. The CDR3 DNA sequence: TGCGCCAGCAGCTCACATCGGAGTAGCGTTATATTTGAGACCCAGTACTTC. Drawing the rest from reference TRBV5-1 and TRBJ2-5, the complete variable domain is KAGVTQTPRYLIKTRGQQVTLSCSPISGHRSVSWYQQTPGQGLQFLFEYFSETQRNKGNFPGRFSGRQFSNSRSEMNVSTLELGDSALYLCASSSHRSSVIFETQYFGPGTRLLVL.

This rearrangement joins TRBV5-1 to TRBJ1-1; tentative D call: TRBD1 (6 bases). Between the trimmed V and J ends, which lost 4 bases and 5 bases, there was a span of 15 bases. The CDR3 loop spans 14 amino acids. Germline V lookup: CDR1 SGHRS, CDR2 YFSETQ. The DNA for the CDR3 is TGCGCCAGCAGCCCCAGGGGTTACGGAACTGAAGCTTTCTTT. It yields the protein CASSPRGYGTEAFF. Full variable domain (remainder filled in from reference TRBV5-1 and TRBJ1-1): KAGVTQTPRYLIKTRGQQVTLSCSPISGHRSVSWYQQTPGQGLQFLFEYFSETQRNKGNFPGRFSGRQFSNSRSEMNVSTLELGDSALYLCASSPRGYGTEAFFGQGTRLTVV.

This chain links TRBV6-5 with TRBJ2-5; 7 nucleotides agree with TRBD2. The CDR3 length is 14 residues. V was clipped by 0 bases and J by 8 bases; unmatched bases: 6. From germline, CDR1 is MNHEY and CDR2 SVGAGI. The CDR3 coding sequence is TGTGCCAGCAGTTACTCGGACGCAGCGGGAACCCAGTACTTC. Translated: CASSYSDAAGTQYF.

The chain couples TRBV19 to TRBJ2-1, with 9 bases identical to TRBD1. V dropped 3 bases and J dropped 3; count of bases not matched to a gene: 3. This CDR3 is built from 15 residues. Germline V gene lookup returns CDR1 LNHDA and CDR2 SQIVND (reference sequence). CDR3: CASSMETGGYNEQFF. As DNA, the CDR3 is TGTGCCAGTAGTATGGAGACAGGGGGCTACAATGAGCAGTTCTTC.

CDR3 sequence: CASRLGRANNEQFF. In DNA, the CDR3 is TGTGCCAGCAGACTGGGCAGGGCCAACAATGAGCAGTTCTTC. The chain couples TRBV5-5 to TRBJ2-1, with D possibly matching TRBD1 (5 bases). This CDR3 has 14 amino acids. Germline CDR1 is SGHKS and CDR2 is YYEKEE (reference sequence). V was shortened by 5 bases and J by 5 bases, with 14 bases between the two germline ends.

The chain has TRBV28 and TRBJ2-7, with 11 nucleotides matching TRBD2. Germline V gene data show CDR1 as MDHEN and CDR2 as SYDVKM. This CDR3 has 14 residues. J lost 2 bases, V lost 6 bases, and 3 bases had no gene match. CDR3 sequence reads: CASRGTSGTYEQYF. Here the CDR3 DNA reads TGTGCCAGCAGGGGGACTAGCGGAACCTACGAGCAGTACTTC.

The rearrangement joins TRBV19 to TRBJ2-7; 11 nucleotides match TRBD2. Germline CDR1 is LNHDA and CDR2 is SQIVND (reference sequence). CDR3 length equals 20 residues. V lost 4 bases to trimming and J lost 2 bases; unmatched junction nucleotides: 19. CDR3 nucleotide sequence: TGTGCCAGTAGTACTTACCCCGGGACTAGCGGAACTCCCATCACCTACGAGCAGTACTTC. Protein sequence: CASSTYPGTSGTPITYEQYF.